One sample yielded the 10 T cell receptor beta chains listed below, sequenced in a study of identical twins. Each CDR3 protein gets one entry after TCRdb re-called the 5' RACE reads with MiXCR. The sample holds over 550,000 distinct CDR3 sequences, 7% to 7.5% seen once. The same sample was also used in a study of yellow fever vaccine responses in identical twins.

Input material: PBMCs. These receptors were taken from a woman aged 18-30 years in good health.

This clonotype was seen more than once but under ten times. The chain is built from TRBV20-1 and TRBJ2-2, with 11 bases identical to TRBD1. V shed 0 bases and J 5 bases; nucleotides not matched to a gene: 5. Germline lookup yields CDR1 DFQATT and CDR2 SNEGSKA (reference sequence). This CDR3 has 16 amino acids. Written as DNA, the CDR3 is TGCAGTGCTAGAGATTCCGGGACAGGGGGGACCGGGGAGCTGTTTTTT. Protein: CSARDSGTGGTGELFF.

At least ten counts were recorded for this clonotype. The J gene is TRBJ1-1, the V gene TRBV4-2, with TRBD1 matching over 11 bases. After removal of 4 bases from V and 1 base from J, the junction contained 5 bases not matched to a gene. The CDR3 covers 16 residues. The germline gives CDR1 LGHNA, CDR2 YNFKEQ. CDR3 sequence reads: CASSPKGQGGNTEAFF. DNA for the CDR3: TGTGCCAGCAGCCCGAAGGGACAGGGGGGGAACACTGAAGCTTTCTTT.

This clonotype came up many times. V is TRBV2 and J is TRBJ2-1; 12 bases map to TRBD2. V trimming: 5 bases; J trimming: 13 bases; junction bases outside the gene matches: 9. Germline CDR1 reads SNHLY; CDR2 reads FYNNEI. The CDR3 sequence is 14 residues long. The CDR3 sequence is CASSHPGLAGRQFF. The CDR3 DNA is TGTGCCAGCAGTCATCCGGGACTAGCGGGCCGACAGTTCTTC.

The chain has TRBV6-5 and TRBJ1-5; possibly TRBD1 for D (6 bases). Germline V gene data show CDR1 as MNHEY and CDR2 as SVGAGI. V was cut by 2 bases and J by 1 base, with 12 bases left in between. The CDR3 extends over 16 amino acids. The CDR3 DNA reads as TGTGCCAGCAGTTACACGACAGGAGTCAGCAATCAGCCCCAGCATTTT. It encodes CASSYTTGVSNQPQHF.

The chain uses TRBV29-1 and TRBJ1-1, with D unresolved. V was trimmed by 2 bases and J by 1 base, leaving 5 bases between them. The length of the CDR3 is 12 residues. CDR1 and CDR2 from the germline V gene are SQVTM and ANQGSEA. Written as DNA, the CDR3 is TGCAGCGTTGAACGGGGGAACACTGAAGCTTTCTTT. Encoded protein: CSVERGNTEAFF.

This clonotype was recorded a few times. The J gene is TRBJ2-1, the V gene TRBV7-2; TRBD1 matches at 7 bases. V shed 5 bases and J 9 bases; nucleotides not matched to a gene: 10. Germline CDR1 is SGHTA and CDR2 is FQGNSA. The CDR3 is made up of 14 amino acids. The CDR3 protein is CASSKTGAGGEQFF. In DNA, the CDR3 is TGTGCCAGCAGCAAAACAGGCGCAGGGGGTGAGCAGTTCTTC.

This clonotype has at least ten counts. This chain uses TRBV12-3 or TRBV12-4 with TRBJ2-1, with D perhaps matching TRBD1 (6 bases). Deletions cut 1 base from V and 7 bases from J, with 11 bases between. This CDR3 has 14 amino acids. The CDR3 sequence: CASSLGSRGNEQFF. Here the CDR3 DNA reads TGTGCCAGCAGTTTAGGGAGTAGGGGGAATGAGCAGTTCTTC.

The chain links TRBV24-1 to TRBJ2-1, with 7 bases that match TRBD2. This CDR3 comprises 17 residues. Unmatched junction bases numbered 9, after V lost 1 base and J lost 4 bases. CDR1 and CDR2 from the germline V gene are KGHDR and SFDVKD. The CDR3 nucleotides read TGTGCCACCAGTGATTTTGGTGTCCGGGGGGAGTACAATGAGCAGTTCTTC. This sequence encodes CATSDFGVRGEYNEQFF.

This clonotype was counted a few times. This chain joins TRBV14 and TRBJ2-2, with no clear D. Trimming stripped 2 bases from V and 5 bases from J, with 12 bases between. Germline assignment: CDR1 SGHDN and CDR2 FVKESK. This CDR3 comprises 15 residues. CDR3 amino acids: CASSQWHAVTGELFF. The DNA for the CDR3 is TGTGCCAGCAGCCAATGGCATGCTGTAACCGGGGAGCTGTTTTTT.

This clonotype was counted only a few times. V is TRBV6-5 and J is TRBJ2-1; 9 bases map to TRBD2. Looked up from germline, CDR1 is MNHEY and CDR2 is SVGAGI. The CDR3 has 15 amino acids. J gave up 4 bases and V 3 bases, and 4 bases lay outside the gene matches. The CDR3 is CASSYRLAGYNEQFF. CDR3 DNA sequence: TGTGCCAGCAGTTATCGGCTAGCGGGGTACAATGAGCAGTTCTTC.